This T cell receptor beta chain is drawn from a study of cytomegalovirus exposure and HLA in healthy donors. Study conclusions and caveats: Exclusion applied to some V segments, including TRBV6-2 and TRBV6-3, as they were indistinguishable. An analysis was carried out later, and it reportedly showed fewer N-insertions in an Asian-associated ancestry cluster than the approximately 670-donor mean. A later analysis linked a missense DCLRE1C variant to TCR beta V- and J-gene trimming. Researchers counted 180 or so TCR beta chains as cytomegalovirus-associated.

PCR amplification relied on 60 Vbeta primers (plus 13 Jbeta primers). Assay: immunoSEQ multiplex PCR; the TCRdb copy retains only in-frame clones and omits some. The data show more than 150,000 clones, roughly 81% seen once. The CDR3 is 16 residues long. The germline V gene encodes CDR1 MNHEY and CDR2 SMNVEV (reference sequence). J gave up 5 bases and V 0 bases, and 8 bases lay outside the gene matches. Notes on this clone: Its antigen is unidentified.

The TCR was taken from a woman aged 18-29 years in good health and CMV-seronegative. J is TRBJ2-7 and V is TRBV27; TRBD1 matches 9 bases. Sequencing used PBMCs. The CDR3 spells CASSLSPRTGADEQYF. The CDR3 DNA reads as TGTGCCAGCAGTTTATCGCCGAGGACAGGGGCAGACGAGCAGTACTTC.